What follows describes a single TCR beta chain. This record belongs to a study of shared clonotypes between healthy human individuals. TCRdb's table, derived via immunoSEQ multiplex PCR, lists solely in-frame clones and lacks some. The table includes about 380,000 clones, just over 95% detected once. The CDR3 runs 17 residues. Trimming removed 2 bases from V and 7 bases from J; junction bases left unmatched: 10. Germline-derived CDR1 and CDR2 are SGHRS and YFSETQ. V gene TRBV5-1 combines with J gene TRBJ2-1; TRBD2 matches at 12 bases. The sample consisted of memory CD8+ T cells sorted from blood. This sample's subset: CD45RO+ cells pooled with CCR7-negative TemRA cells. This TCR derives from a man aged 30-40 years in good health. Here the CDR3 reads CASSFPTSGSNINEQFF. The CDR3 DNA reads TGCGCCAGCAGCTTTCCGACTAGCGGGAGTAACATTAATGAGCAGTTCTTC.